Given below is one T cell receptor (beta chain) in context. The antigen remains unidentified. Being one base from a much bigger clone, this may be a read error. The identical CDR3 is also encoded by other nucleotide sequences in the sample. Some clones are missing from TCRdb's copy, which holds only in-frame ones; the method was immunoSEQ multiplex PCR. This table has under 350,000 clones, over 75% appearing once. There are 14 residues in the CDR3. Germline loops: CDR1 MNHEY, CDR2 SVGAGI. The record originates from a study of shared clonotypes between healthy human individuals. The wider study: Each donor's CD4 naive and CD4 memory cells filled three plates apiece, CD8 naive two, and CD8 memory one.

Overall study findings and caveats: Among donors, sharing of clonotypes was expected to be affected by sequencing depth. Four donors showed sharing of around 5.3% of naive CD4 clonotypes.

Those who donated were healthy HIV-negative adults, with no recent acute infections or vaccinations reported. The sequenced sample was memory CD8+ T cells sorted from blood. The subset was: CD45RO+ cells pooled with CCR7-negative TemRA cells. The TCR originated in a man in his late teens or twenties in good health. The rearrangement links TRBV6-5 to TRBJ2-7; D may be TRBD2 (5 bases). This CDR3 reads CASSYSHGNYEQYF. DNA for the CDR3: TGTGCCAGCAGTTACTCTCACGGGAACTACGAGCAGTATTTC.